What follows are 19 T cell receptor beta chains derived from one specimen sequenced in a study of identical twins. TCRdb used MiXCR to reprocess the 5' RACE reads, holding one entry per CDR3 protein. The table has about 530,000 distinct CDR3 sequences, roughly 15% seen once. These records were also assigned to another study, of yellow fever vaccine responses in identical twins.

The specimen sequenced was CD4+ T cells sorted from blood. These receptors originate from a woman younger than 30 in good health.

This clonotype was observed a handful of times. The chain carries TRBV7-9 and TRBJ2-5, with D unresolved. The CDR3 spans 14 residues. Deletions cut 5 bases from V and 0 bases from J, with 10 bases between. CDR1 is SEHNR and CDR2 is FQNEAQ in the germline V gene (reference sequence). The CDR3 nucleotides are TGTGCCAGCAGCACCCGGACGGACCAAGAGACCCAGTACTTC. It is translated as CASSTRTDQETQYF.

The chain employs TRBV7-8 and TRBJ2-3; TRBD1 matches at 10 bases. Germline V gives CDR1 SGHVS, CDR2 FQNEAQ. The CDR3 consists of 16 residues. Germline trimming cut 6 bases from V and 6 bases from J; bases unmatched to any gene: 12. The CDR3 loop is CASRTRRQGAYDTQYF. Written as DNA, the CDR3 is TGTGCCAGCAGGACGAGAAGACAGGGGGCATACGATACGCAGTATTTT.

This rearrangement joins TRBV4-1 to TRBJ2-3, with TRBD2 identical over 14 bases. The V and J ends lost 0 bases and 2 bases, in that order; junction bases with no gene match: 16. CDR3 length: 22 amino acids. Germline assignment: CDR1 MGHRA and CDR2 YSYEKL. This CDR3 reads CASSQEETGLAGGPILTDTQYF. CDR3 sequence (DNA): TGCGCCAGCAGCCAAGAAGAGACAGGACTAGCGGGGGGCCCGATCCTCACAGATACGCAGTATTTT.

The rearrangement joins TRBV4-2 to TRBJ2-1; 12 nucleotides agree with TRBD2. The CDR3 is made up of 16 amino acids. Germline V gene data show CDR1 as LGHNA and CDR2 as YNFKEQ. The junction had 7 bases not matched to a gene; V was cut back by 5 bases and J by 5 bases. The CDR3, as DNA: TGTGCCAGCAGCAGGACCCTAGCGGGGGGGGACAATGAGCAGTTCTTC. This translates into CASSRTLAGGDNEQFF.

In its sample, this clonotype was seen a few times. The chain is built from TRBV5-1 and TRBJ2-1; TRBD1 might be the D (6 bases). V lost 3 bases and J lost 2, with 15 bases in between. The CDR3 totals 16 residues. CDR1 and CDR2 from the germline V gene are SGHRS and YFSETQ. The CDR3 loop reads CASSSASQGPYNEQFF. CDR3 nucleotide sequence: TGCGCCAGCAGCTCGGCCTCACAGGGTCCCTACAATGAGCAGTTCTTC.

The chain employs TRBV24-1 and TRBJ2-1, with 8 bases matching TRBD1. Trimming took 5 bases from V and 6 from J; bases not matched to a gene: 8. The CDR3 is made up of 15 amino acids. CDR1 and CDR2 from the germline V gene are KGHDR and SFDVKD. The CDR3 region has the DNA TGTGCCACCAGTGCCCTGGACAGGGCAGGCAATGAGCAGTTCTTC. Translating gives CATSALDRAGNEQFF.

The CDR3 is CASSPAGIRRNTIYF. The CDR3 DNA reads TGTGCCAGCAGCCCCGCGGGGATTAGAAGAAACACCATATATTTT. This sequence joins TRBV7-9 and TRBJ1-3, with D hard to call. The germline V gene encodes CDR1 SEHNR and CDR2 FQNEAQ (reference sequence). This CDR3 comprises 15 residues. Trimming stripped 5 bases from V and 5 bases from J, with 16 bases between.

Comment on this clonotype: One end of the junction varies from germline; a read error may be responsible. The chain is built from TRBV10-3 and TRBJ2-3, with D unclear. Germline lookup yields CDR1 ENHRY and CDR2 SYGVKD. CDR3 length equals 12 residues. CDR3 sequence reads: CAVSISTDTQYF. The CDR3 coding sequence is TGTGCCGTCAGCATTAGCACAGATACGCAGTATTTT.

This clonotype was counted a few times. J is TRBJ1-4 and V is TRBV12-3 or TRBV12-4, with D uncertain. The CDR3 has 10 residues. The V and J ends lost 8 bases and 5 bases respectively, with 3 bases between them. Here the CDR3 DNA reads TGTGCCAGCCTAAATGAAAAACTGTTTTTT. Protein sequence: CASLNEKLFF.

This clonotype was observed a handful of times. The chain has TRBV7-9 and TRBJ1-2; no clear D gene. CDR1 and CDR2 from the germline V gene are SEHNR and FQNEAQ (reference sequence). V was trimmed by 5 bases and J by 2 bases, leaving 12 bases between them. The CDR3 spans 14 residues. CDR3 in DNA: TGTGCCAGCAGCGCCCCAATATCCAACTATGGCTACACCTTC. This codes for CASSAPISNYGYTF.

This clonotype was seen a handful of times. V gene TRBV14 combines with J gene TRBJ1-1; D is undetermined. Per the germline V gene, CDR1 is SGHDN and CDR2 is FVKESK. The CDR3 consists of 15 residues. V shed 4 bases and J shed 0 bases, with 12 bases lying between them. CDR3 in amino acids: CASSPGLGLNTEAFF. The CDR3 DNA sequence: TGTGCCAGCAGCCCTGGGTTAGGGTTGAACACTGAAGCTTTCTTT. The whole variable domain, filled in from reference TRBV14 and TRBJ1-1, reads EAGVTQFPSHSVIEKGQTVTLRCDPISGHDNLYWYRRVMGKEIKFLLHFVKESKQDESGMPNNRFLAERTGGTYSTLKVQPAELEDSGVYFCASSPGLGLNTEAFFGQGTRLTVV.

The V gene is TRBV7-9, the J gene TRBJ2-7, with 9 bases matching TRBD1. V dropped 5 bases and J dropped 1; count of bases not matched to a gene: 9. In germline, CDR1 is SEHNR, CDR2 FQNEAQ (reference sequence). The CDR3 runs 16 residues. The CDR3 sequence is CASSRVWTGDSYEQYF. The CDR3 DNA reads as TGTGCCAGCAGCCGAGTTTGGACAGGGGATTCCTACGAGCAGTACTTC.

This clonotype was counted ten times or more. The chain carries TRBV5-1 and TRBJ1-6; D possibly corresponds to TRBD1 (6 bases). The V end was cut by 0 bases, the J end by 6 bases, with 13 bases between. This CDR3 has 16 amino acids. Germline assignment: CDR1 SGHRS and CDR2 YFSETQ. CDR3 sequence reads: CASSLEAVGGNSPLHF. The CDR3 coding sequence is TGCGCCAGCAGCTTGGAAGCGGTAGGGGGTAATTCACCCCTCCACTTT.

The chain carries TRBV20-1 and TRBJ2-3; D possibly corresponds to TRBD2 (6 bases). Germline assignment: CDR1 DFQATT and CDR2 SNEGSKA (reference sequence). The CDR3 extends over 14 amino acids. Trimming removed 3 bases from V and 2 bases from J, with 12 bases in between. The CDR3 here is CSASRGVHTDTQYF. CDR3 bases: TGCAGTGCTAGTCGCGGGGTCCACACAGATACGCAGTATTTT.

The chain has TRBV11-3 and TRBJ2-4, with 7 bases fitting TRBD1. Trimming took 5 bases from V and 9 from J; bases not matched to a gene: 7. The CDR3 totals 13 residues. Germline V gene lookup returns CDR1 SGHNT and CDR2 YENEEA. CDR3 nucleotide sequence: TGTGCCAGCAGCCAGACAGGGATGGGCATTCAGTACTTC. Translated: CASSQTGMGIQYF.

The chain carries TRBV20-1 and TRBJ2-4; 8 bases match TRBD2. Germline CDR1 DFQATT, CDR2 SNEGSKA (reference sequence). CDR3 size: 16 residues. V shed 6 bases, J shed 2 bases, and the junction held 12 bases outside the gene matches. The CDR3 protein is CSALSGTSMSKNIQYF. The DNA of the CDR3 is TGCAGTGCACTCTCCGGGACTAGTATGTCCAAAAACATTCAGTACTTC.

This clonotype was observed many times. This chain uses TRBV15 with TRBJ1-5; D call uncertain. This CDR3 contains 13 residues. Between the trimmed V and J ends, which lost 8 bases and 0 bases, there was a span of 8 bases. The germline CDR1 and CDR2 sequences are LNHNV and YYDKDF (reference sequence). The CDR3 DNA reads TGTGCCACCGCCCCGAGTAGCAATCAGCCCCAGCATTTT. Translated, it gives CATAPSSNQPQHF.

This clonotype was counted between two and nine times. This chain connects TRBV7-8 to TRBJ2-4; 9 nucleotides agree with TRBD2. V shed 5 bases and J 8 bases; nucleotides not matched to a gene: 10. Germline V gives CDR1 SGHVS, CDR2 FQNEAQ. CDR3 size: 15 residues. This CDR3 reads CASSAAGGIVDIQYF. Written as DNA, the CDR3 is TGTGCCAGCAGCGCAGCGGGAGGAATCGTTGACATTCAGTACTTC.

This chain links TRBV5-8 with TRBJ2-3; the D gene is possibly TRBD1 (5 bases). The V and J ends lost 4 bases and 6 bases respectively, with 18 bases between them. The germline V gene has CDR1 SGHTS and CDR2 YDEGEE. The CDR3 is 15 amino acids. CDR3: CASSPRTPTRDTQYF. Here the CDR3 DNA reads TGTGCCAGCAGCCCTCGGACACCTACACGGGATACGCAGTATTTT.